A single sample gave rise to the 22 T cell receptor beta chains below, sequenced in a study of vaccination and CD4 T cells after COVID-19. Treatment denoted: roughly 10-day PBMC culture with coronavirus spike peptide pools or control peptides (ViraFEST assay). The unexposed donor provided CD4+ T cells, which were taken before the COVID-19 pandemic (2011-2018). Their antigen targets remain unknown. The study sequenced cultured CD4+ T cell DNA using the Oncomine TCR Beta short-read assay. It was from cultured CD4+ T cells that genomic DNA was extracted. TCRdb analysed the PCR reads with MiXCR anew, one entry per CDR3 protein. The table has more than 7,500 distinct CDR3 sequences, just under 45% seen once. The sequenced sample consisted of CD4+ T cells from blood, cultured in vitro. The receptors were gathered from a human donor in good health.

As for this clonotype: The germline gene is not matched at one end of the junction; a read error may be the cause. This chain connects TRBV7-7 to TRBJ2-3; D possibly corresponds to TRBD2 (5 bases). This CDR3 has 14 amino acids. Germline-derived CDR1 and CDR2 are SSHAT and FNYEAQ (reference sequence). CDR3 sequence (DNA): TGTGCTAGCAGCTTGGGCGGGTGGAGAGATACGCAGTATTTT. This sequence encodes CASSLGGWRDTQYF.

In this sample, this clonotype turned up a few times. In DNA form, the CDR3 reads TGTGCCAGCAGCTCCCTTTTTGGACAGCAAGAGACCCAGTACTTC. It encodes CASSSLFGQQETQYF. The chain carries TRBV7-9 and TRBJ2-5, with D possibly matching TRBD1 (6 bases). V gave up 4 bases and J gave up 2 bases, with 14 bases separating them. This CDR3 has 15 amino acids. Germline CDR1 reads SEHNR; CDR2 reads FQNEAQ (reference sequence).

This clonotype was seen more than once but under ten times. This chain joins TRBV6-1 and TRBJ2-7, with 14 positions matching TRBD2. Germline V gene lookup returns CDR1 MNHNS and CDR2 SASEGT. With 6 bases clipped from V and 2 bases from J, the junction kept 6 bases outside the gene matches. The length of the CDR3 is 16 residues. This CDR3 reads CASRDQGLAGAYEQYF. The CDR3 DNA sequence: TGTGCCAGCAGAGACCAGGGACTAGCGGGAGCCTACGAGCAGTACTTC.

In its sample, this clonotype was seen a few times. This chain joins TRBV28 and TRBJ1-2; tentative D call: TRBD1 (5 bases). Trimming pared 10 bases from V and 4 bases from J, leaving 13 bases between. There are 12 residues in the CDR3. The germline CDR1 and CDR2 sequences are MDHEN and SYDVKM. DNA for the CDR3: TGTGCCACCGGTGGGGCGTCCTATGGCTACACCTTC. It codes for CATGGASYGYTF.

The chain recombines TRBV7-6 with TRBJ2-7, with 7 positions matching TRBD1. From germline, CDR1 is SGHVS and CDR2 FNYEAQ. V dropped 5 bases and J dropped 2; count of bases not matched to a gene: 6. The CDR3 has 14 amino acids. The DNA for the CDR3 is TGTGCCAGCAGCGTCGACAGGGTCACCTACGAGCAGTACTTC. This translates into CASSVDRVTYEQYF.

The J gene is TRBJ1-2, the V gene TRBV28, with 10 bases aligning to TRBD1. The CDR3 runs 13 residues. Looked up from germline, CDR1 is MDHEN and CDR2 is SYDVKM. Trimming removed 7 bases from V and 8 bases from J; junction bases left unmatched: 7. This chain's CDR3 is CASIRDRGGGYTF. The DNA of the CDR3 is TGTGCCAGCATCCGGGACAGGGGCGGCGGCTACACCTTC.

The rearrangement links TRBV7-9 to TRBJ2-1; 8 bases fit TRBD1. CDR1 and CDR2 (germline): SEHNR, FQNEAQ (reference sequence). The CDR3 has 16 amino acids. J lost 5 bases, V lost 0 bases, and 6 bases had no gene match. CDR3 sequence (DNA): TGTGCCAGCAGCTTAGCAGACAGGGGCCCGGACAATGAGCAGTTCTTC. It yields the protein CASSLADRGPDNEQFF.

The chain is built from TRBV6-1 and TRBJ1-2, with 10 bases matching TRBD1. The CDR3 is 14 residues long. With V trimmed by 7 bases and J by 5 bases, 7 bases remained unmatched. The germline V gene encodes CDR1 MNHNS and CDR2 SASEGT. The CDR3 sequence is CASTPWTGGYGYTF. In nucleotides, the CDR3 is TGTGCCAGCACCCCCTGGACAGGGGGATATGGCTACACCTTC.

This chain joins TRBV7-8 and TRBJ2-5, with D possibly being TRBD1 (6 bases). V lost 1 base to trimming and J lost 5 bases, with 14 bases between them. Germline V CDR1 and CDR2: SGHVS, FQNEAQ. This CDR3 region has 15 residues. The CDR3 coding sequence is TGTGCCAGCAGCTTAGAAACAGGGTATTGGGAGACCCAGTACTTC. Protein sequence: CASSLETGYWETQYF. The full variable domain, in which reference TRBV7-8 and TRBJ2-5 provide the parts outside the CDR3, is GAGVSQSPRYKVAKRGQDVALRCDPISGHVSLFWYQQALGQGPEFLTYFQNEAQLDKSGLPSDRFFAERPEGSVSTLKIQRTQQEDSAVYLCASSLETGYWETQYFGPGTRLLVL.

The table lists this clonotype with a few counts. The V gene is TRBV10-3, the J gene TRBJ2-1; 12 bases match TRBD1. The trim removed 6 bases at V and 2 bases at J, leaving 5 bases unmatched. This CDR3 contains 16 residues. CDR1 ENHRY and CDR2 SYGVKD come from the germline V gene. CDR3 protein: CAIRPGTGGAYNEQFF. DNA for the CDR3: TGTGCCATCAGGCCCGGGACAGGGGGCGCCTACAATGAGCAGTTCTTC.

This clonotype was found a few times. The rearrangement links TRBV15 to TRBJ1-2; weak D call: TRBD1 (5 bases). Trimming shortened V by 0 bases and J by 4 bases, and 12 bases separated the two germline ends. CDR3 length: 15 residues. Germline loops: CDR1 LNHNV, CDR2 YYDKDF (reference sequence). CDR3 residues: CATSRDRPGGYGYTF. In DNA form, the CDR3 reads TGTGCCACCAGCAGAGATCGGCCGGGGGGCTATGGCTACACCTTC.

This clonotype was seen a few times. The CDR3 DNA follows: TGCAGTGCGGTTTTATCTACAGGGGAAAGGCCCCAGCATTTT. This encodes CSAVLSTGERPQHF. V gene TRBV20-1 combines with J gene TRBJ1-5, with 7 bases that match TRBD1. The CDR3 sequence is 14 residues long. Germline trimming cut 6 bases from V and 9 bases from J; bases unmatched to any gene: 14. Germline V CDR1 and CDR2: DFQATT, SNEGSKA (reference sequence).

The rearrangement uses TRBV2 and TRBJ2-5, with unresolved D. CDR1 SNHLY and CDR2 FYNNEI come from the germline V gene. The CDR3 totals 14 residues. Trimming cost V 6 bases and J 5 bases, with 16 bases left between them. CDR3 sequence: CASRKQTLQETQYF. The CDR3 nucleotides are TGTGCCAGCAGAAAACAGACATTGCAGGAGACCCAGTACTTC.

The chain is built from TRBV6-1 and TRBJ2-7; 11 positions match TRBD2. The V gene's germline CDR1 is MNHNS and CDR2 SASEGT. J gave up 4 bases and V 4 bases, and 3 bases lay outside the gene matches. The CDR3 covers 14 residues. The DNA for the CDR3 is TGTGCCAGCAGTGGACTAGCGGGACCTTACGAGCAGTACTTC. It encodes CASSGLAGPYEQYF.

This sequence joins TRBV28 and TRBJ1-2, with D unresolved. This CDR3 is built from 13 residues. With 6 bases removed from V and 8 bases from J, the gap between germline ends came to 16 bases. Germline V gene data show CDR1 as MDHEN and CDR2 as SYDVKM. The CDR3 reads CASSPSDYGGYTF. The CDR3 region has the DNA TGTGCCAGCAGCCCCTCGGACTATGGGGGCTACACCTTC.

This clonotype was observed a few times. V usage is TRBV7-3 and J usage is TRBJ2-5; D not certain. The CDR3 extends over 13 amino acids. Germline CDR1 is SGHTA and CDR2 is FQGTGA. V was trimmed by 3 bases and J by 0 bases, leaving 5 bases between them. DNA of the CDR3: TGTGCCAGCAGCTTTGGTAACCAAGAGACCCAGTACTTC. Translation gives CASSFGNQETQYF.

The J gene is TRBJ2-5, the V gene TRBV20-1; TRBD1 agrees at 7 bases. Germline trimming cut 8 bases from V and 5 bases from J; bases unmatched to any gene: 11. Germline V gene sequence: CDR1 DFQATT, CDR2 SNEGSKA (reference sequence). The CDR3 contains 13 residues. The CDR3 DNA reads TGCAGTCCCCGGACAGGCCTGAGGGAGACCCAGTACTTC. Its protein product is CSPRTGLRETQYF.

The DNA for the CDR3 is TGTGCCAGTAGTATAGGACAGCGGAACTACGAGCAGTACTTC. Protein: CASSIGQRNYEQYF. J is TRBJ2-7 and V is TRBV19, with D possibly being TRBD1 or TRBD2 (5 bases each). Germline loops: CDR1 LNHDA, CDR2 SQIVND (reference sequence). V gave up 1 base and J gave up 3 bases, with 10 bases separating them. This CDR3 has 14 residues. The variable domain in full, completed from reference TRBV19 and TRBJ2-7, reads DGGITQSPKYLFRKEGQNVTLSCEQNLNHDAMYWYRQDPGQGLRLIYYSQIVNDFQKGDIAEGYSVSREKKESFPLTVTSAQKNPTAFYLCASSIGQRNYEQYFGPGTRLTVT.

This clonotype was seen a handful of times. The V call is TRBV6-2 or TRBV6-3, the J call TRBJ2-7; 14 positions agree with TRBD2. V trimming: 2 bases; J trimming: 7 bases; junction bases outside the gene matches: 7. Germline CDR1 reads MNHEY; CDR2 reads SVGEGT. The CDR3 has 16 residues. The CDR3 nucleotides are TGTGCCAGCAGTTACCCAGGGACTAGCGGGAGTCGGGAGCAGTACTTC. Residues: CASSYPGTSGSREQYF.

This rearrangement joins TRBV19 to TRBJ1-5; tentative D call: TRBD1 (5 bases). The germline gives CDR1 LNHDA, CDR2 SQIVND (reference sequence). The CDR3 spans 13 residues. V was shortened by 6 bases and J by 6 bases, with 12 bases between the two germline ends. CDR3 in amino acids: CASRNRFPQPQHF. The CDR3, as DNA: TGTGCCAGTAGAAACAGGTTCCCTCAGCCCCAGCATTTT.

The chain couples TRBV19 to TRBJ2-7; 11 nucleotides line up with TRBD1. The CDR3 has 15 residues. J lost 4 bases, V lost 4 bases, and 6 bases had no gene match. Germline V gene sequence: CDR1 LNHDA, CDR2 SQIVND (reference sequence). The CDR3 reads CASSRAGQGDYEQYF. The CDR3 DNA is TGTGCCAGTAGTAGGGCGGGACAGGGGGATTACGAGCAGTACTTC. The full variable domain, its missing parts supplied by reference TRBV19 and TRBJ2-7, is DGGITQSPKYLFRKEGQNVTLSCEQNLNHDAMYWYRQDPGQGLRLIYYSQIVNDFQKGDIAEGYSVSREKKESFPLTVTSAQKNPTAFYLCASSRAGQGDYEQYFGPGTRLTVT.

This chain uses TRBV20-1 with TRBJ1-5; unclear D gene. The CDR3 consists of 15 residues. The V end was cut by 0 bases, the J end by 6 bases, with 15 bases between. The V gene's germline CDR1 is DFQATT and CDR2 SNEGSKA (reference sequence). The CDR3 region has the DNA TGCAGTGCTAGAGATTACGGAATTGGAGGTCAGCCCCAGCATTTT. Translated: CSARDYGIGGQPQHF.